This TCR beta chain was sequenced for a study of identical twins. Regarding the study as a whole: Abundant beta clonotypes from cord blood had fewer insertions, unlike memory repertoires, which showed none. The study found that models underestimated out-of-frame TCR alpha sharing in monozygotic twins. Out-of-frame alpha sequences common to twins exhibited a surplus of low generation probability.

CDR1 and CDR2 from the germline V gene are SGHRS and YFSETQ. V was clipped by 3 bases and J by 0 bases; unmatched bases: 11. The length of the CDR3 is 17 residues. TCRdb itself ran the 5' RACE reads through MiXCR, one entry per CDR3 protein. The sample records under 900,000 distinct CDR3 sequences, 12% being singletons. In the case of this clonotype: What it binds is not known.

These data are also associated with another study on yellow fever vaccine responses in identical twins. That paper states: Reportedly, twins' vaccine T cell responses looked partly convergent and partly personalized.

This sequence joins TRBV5-1 and TRBJ1-1; 7 bases align to TRBD1. Sample: PBMCs. The TCR originated in a woman between 18 and 30 years old in good health. CDR3 sequence: CASSSYSGTDMNTEAFF. CDR3 DNA sequence: TGCGCCAGCAGCTCTTATTCCGGGACAGACATGAACACTGAAGCTTTCTTT.